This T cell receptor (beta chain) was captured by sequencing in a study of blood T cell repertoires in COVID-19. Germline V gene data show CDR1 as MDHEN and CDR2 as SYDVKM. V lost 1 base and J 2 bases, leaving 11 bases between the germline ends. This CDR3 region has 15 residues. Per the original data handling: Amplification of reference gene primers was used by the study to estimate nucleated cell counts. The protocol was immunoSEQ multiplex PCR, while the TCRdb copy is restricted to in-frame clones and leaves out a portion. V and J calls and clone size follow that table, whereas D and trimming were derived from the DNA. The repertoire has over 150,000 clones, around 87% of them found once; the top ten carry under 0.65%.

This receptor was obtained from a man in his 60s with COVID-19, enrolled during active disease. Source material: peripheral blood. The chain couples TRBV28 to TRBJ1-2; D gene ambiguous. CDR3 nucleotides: TGTGCCAGCAGTTTATCCTCCCGGCGGAACTATGGCTACACCTTC. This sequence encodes CASSLSSRRNYGYTF.